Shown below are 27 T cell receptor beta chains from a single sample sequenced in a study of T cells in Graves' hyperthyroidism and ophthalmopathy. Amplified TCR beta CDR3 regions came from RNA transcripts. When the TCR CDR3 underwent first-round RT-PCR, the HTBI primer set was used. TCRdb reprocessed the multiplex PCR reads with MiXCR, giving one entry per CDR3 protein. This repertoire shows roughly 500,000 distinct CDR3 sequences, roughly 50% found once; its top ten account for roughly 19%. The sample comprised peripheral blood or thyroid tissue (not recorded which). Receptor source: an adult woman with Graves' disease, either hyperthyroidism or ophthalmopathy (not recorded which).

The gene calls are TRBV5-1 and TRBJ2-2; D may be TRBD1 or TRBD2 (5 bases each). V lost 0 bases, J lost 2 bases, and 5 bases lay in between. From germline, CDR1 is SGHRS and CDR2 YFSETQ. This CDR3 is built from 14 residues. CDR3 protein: CASSLGDNTGELFF. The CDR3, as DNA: TGCGCCAGCAGCTTGGGGGACAACACCGGGGAGCTGTTTTTT.

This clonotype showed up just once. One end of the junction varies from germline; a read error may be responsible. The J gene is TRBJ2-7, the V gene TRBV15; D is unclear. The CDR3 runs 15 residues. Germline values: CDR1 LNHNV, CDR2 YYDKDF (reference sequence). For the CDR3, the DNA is TGTGCCGCCAGCCGCGCCCCCGAGGCCCACGCCGAGCAGTACTTC. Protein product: CAASRAPEAHAEQYF. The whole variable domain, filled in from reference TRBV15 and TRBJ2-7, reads DAMVIQNPRYQVTQFGKPVTLSCSQTLNHNVMYWYQQKSSQAPKLLFHYYDKDFNNEADTPDNFQSRRPNTSFCFLDIRSPGLGDTAMYLCAASRAPEAHAEQYFGPGTRLTVT.

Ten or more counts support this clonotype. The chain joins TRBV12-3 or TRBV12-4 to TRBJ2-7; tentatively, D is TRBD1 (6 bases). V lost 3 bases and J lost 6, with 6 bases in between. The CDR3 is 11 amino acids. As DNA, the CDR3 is TGTGCCAGCAGTTTCAGGGGCGAGCAGTACTTC. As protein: CASSFRGEQYF.

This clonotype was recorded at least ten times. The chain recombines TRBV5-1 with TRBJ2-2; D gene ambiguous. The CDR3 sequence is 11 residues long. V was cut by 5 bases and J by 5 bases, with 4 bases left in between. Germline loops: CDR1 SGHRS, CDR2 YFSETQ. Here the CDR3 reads CASRQTGELFF. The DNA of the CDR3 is TGCGCCAGCAGACAGACCGGGGAGCTGTTTTTT.

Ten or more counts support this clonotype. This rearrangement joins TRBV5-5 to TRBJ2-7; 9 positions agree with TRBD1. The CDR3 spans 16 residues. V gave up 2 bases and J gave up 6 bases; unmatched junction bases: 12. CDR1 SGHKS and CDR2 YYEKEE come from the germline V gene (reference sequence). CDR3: CASSFQGQGLLLEQYF. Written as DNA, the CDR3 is TGTGCCAGCAGCTTCCAGGGACAGGGACTTTTGCTCGAGCAGTACTTC.

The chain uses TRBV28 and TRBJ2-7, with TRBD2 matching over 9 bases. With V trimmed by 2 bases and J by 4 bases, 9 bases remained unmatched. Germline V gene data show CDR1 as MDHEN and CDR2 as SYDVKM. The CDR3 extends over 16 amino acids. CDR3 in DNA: TGTGCCAGCAGTTTAATTCGAAGCGGGAGGCCATACGAGCAGTACTTC. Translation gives CASSLIRSGRPYEQYF.

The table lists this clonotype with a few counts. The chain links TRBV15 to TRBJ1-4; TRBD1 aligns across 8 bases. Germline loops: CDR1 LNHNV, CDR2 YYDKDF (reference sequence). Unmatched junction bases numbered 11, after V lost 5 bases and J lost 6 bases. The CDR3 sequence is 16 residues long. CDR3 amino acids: CATSEAFGQGYEKLFF. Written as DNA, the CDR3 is TGTGCCACCAGCGAGGCGTTTGGACAGGGTTATGAAAAACTGTTTTTT. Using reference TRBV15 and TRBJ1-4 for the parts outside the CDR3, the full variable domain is DAMVIQNPRYQVTQFGKPVTLSCSQTLNHNVMYWYQQKSSQAPKLLFHYYDKDFNNEADTPDNFQSRRPNTSFCFLDIRSPGLGDTAMYLCATSEAFGQGYEKLFFGSGTQLSVL.

CDR3 sequence (DNA): TGCAGCGTAGCCAGGGGACAGCTTAATGAAAAACTGTTTTTT. Amino acids: CSVARGQLNEKLFF. This chain uses TRBV29-1 with TRBJ1-4; 7 nucleotides align to TRBD1. With V trimmed by 6 bases and J by 4 bases, 8 bases remained unmatched. The CDR3 totals 14 residues. CDR1 SQVTM and CDR2 ANQGSEA come from the germline V gene. Full variable domain (rest looked up from reference TRBV29-1 and TRBJ1-4): SAVISQKPSRDICQRGTSLTIQCQVDSQVTMMFWYRQQPGQSLTLIATANQGSEATYESGFVIDKFPISRPNLTFSTLTVSNMSPEDSSIYLCSVARGQLNEKLFFGSGTQLSVL.

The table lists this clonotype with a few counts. Here the CDR3 reads CASSYGGRNTEAFF. In nucleotides, the CDR3 is TGTGCCAGCAGTTACGGGGGTAGGAACACTGAAGCTTTCTTT. V is TRBV2 and J is TRBJ1-1; D is perhaps TRBD1 (5 bases). Germline V CDR1 and CDR2: SNHLY, FYNNEI. The CDR3 extends over 14 amino acids. Trimming left V 5 bases short and J 1 base short, with 11 bases between. The variable domain in full, with the rest retrieved from reference TRBV2 and TRBJ1-1, is EPEVTQTPSHQVTQMGQEVILRCVPISNHLYFYWYRQILGQKVEFLVSFYNNEISEKSEIFDDQFSVERPDGSNFTLKIRSTKLEDSAMYFCASSYGGRNTEAFFGQGTRLTVV.

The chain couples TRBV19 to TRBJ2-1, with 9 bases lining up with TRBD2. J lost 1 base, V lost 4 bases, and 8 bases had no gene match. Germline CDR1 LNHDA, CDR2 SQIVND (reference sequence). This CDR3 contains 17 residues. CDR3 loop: CASSTRLAAGSYNEQFF. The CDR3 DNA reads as TGTGCCAGTAGTACCCGACTAGCGGCCGGTTCCTACAATGAGCAGTTCTTC. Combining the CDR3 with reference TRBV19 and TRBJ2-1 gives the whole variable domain DGGITQSPKYLFRKEGQNVTLSCEQNLNHDAMYWYRQDPGQGLRLIYYSQIVNDFQKGDIAEGYSVSREKKESFPLTVTSAQKNPTAFYLCASSTRLAAGSYNEQFFGPGTRLTVL.

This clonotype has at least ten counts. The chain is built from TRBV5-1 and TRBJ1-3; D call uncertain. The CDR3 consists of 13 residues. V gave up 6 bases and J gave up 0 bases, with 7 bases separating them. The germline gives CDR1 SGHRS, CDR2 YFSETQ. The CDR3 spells CASMDVSGNTIYF. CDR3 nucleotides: TGCGCCAGCATGGACGTCTCTGGAAACACCATATATTTT.

The DNA for the CDR3 is TGTGCCAGCAGCGTAGAATCGGGGGGCAACACGGAGACCCAGTACTTC. Encoded protein: CASSVESGGNTETQYF. The chain is built from TRBV9 and TRBJ2-5; perhaps TRBD2 as D (7 bases). The CDR3 is 16 amino acids. Germline CDR1 SGDLS, CDR2 YYNGEE. Between the trimmed V and J ends, which lost 0 bases and 5 bases, there was a span of 17 bases. The variable domain in full, with the rest retrieved from reference TRBV9 and TRBJ2-5, is DSGVTQTPKHLITATGQRVTLRCSPRSGDLSVYWYQQSLDQGLQFLIQYYNGEERAKGNILERFSAQQFPDLHSELNLSSLELGDSALYFCASSVESGGNTETQYFGPGTRLLVL.

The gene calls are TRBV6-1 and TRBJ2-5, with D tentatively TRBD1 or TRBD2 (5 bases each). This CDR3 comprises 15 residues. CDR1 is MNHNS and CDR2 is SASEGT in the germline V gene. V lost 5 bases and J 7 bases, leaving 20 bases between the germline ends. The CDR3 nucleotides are TGTGCCAGCAGTCCCGGGACGGGGAGAAGTTGGACCCAGTACTTC. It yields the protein CASSPGTGRSWTQYF.

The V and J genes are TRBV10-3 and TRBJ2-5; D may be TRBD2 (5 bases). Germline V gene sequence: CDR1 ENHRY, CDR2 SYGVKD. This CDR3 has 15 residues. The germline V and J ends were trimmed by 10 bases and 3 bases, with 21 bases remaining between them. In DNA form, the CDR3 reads TGTGCCAACGGGGAGTCGGTTTGGGGAGAAGAGACCCAGTACTTC. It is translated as CANGESVWGEETQYF.

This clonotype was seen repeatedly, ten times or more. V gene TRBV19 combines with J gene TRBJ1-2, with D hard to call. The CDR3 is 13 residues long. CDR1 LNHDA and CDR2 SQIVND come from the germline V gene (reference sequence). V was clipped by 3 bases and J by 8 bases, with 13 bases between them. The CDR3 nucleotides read TGTGCCAGTAGTATCAGAACGACATACGGCTACACCTTC. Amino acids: CASSIRTTYGYTF.

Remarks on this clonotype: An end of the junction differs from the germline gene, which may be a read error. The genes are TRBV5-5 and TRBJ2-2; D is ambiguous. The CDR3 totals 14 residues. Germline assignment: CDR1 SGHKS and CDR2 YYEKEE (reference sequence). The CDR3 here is CASSLSLNTGELFF. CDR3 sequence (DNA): TGCGCCAGCAGCTTGAGCTTGAACACCGGGGAGCTGTTTTTT.

The DNA for the CDR3 is TGTGCCAGTTCCGGGACAGGGCTCGAAATGAACACTGAAGCTTTCTTT. Amino acids: CASSGTGLEMNTEAFF. The rearrangement links TRBV19 to TRBJ1-1; 9 bases match TRBD1. The CDR3 runs to 16 residues. Germline V gene data show CDR1 as LNHDA and CDR2 as SQIVND (reference sequence). Losses at the gene ends were 8 bases for V and 0 bases for J; bases not matched to a gene: 10.

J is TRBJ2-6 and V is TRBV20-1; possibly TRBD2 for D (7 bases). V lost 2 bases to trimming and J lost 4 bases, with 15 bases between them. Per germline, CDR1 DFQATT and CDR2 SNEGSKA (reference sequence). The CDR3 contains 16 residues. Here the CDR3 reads CSARTGRESGANVLTF. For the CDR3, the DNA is TGCAGTGCTAGAACAGGGCGGGAGTCCGGGGCCAACGTCCTGACTTTC.

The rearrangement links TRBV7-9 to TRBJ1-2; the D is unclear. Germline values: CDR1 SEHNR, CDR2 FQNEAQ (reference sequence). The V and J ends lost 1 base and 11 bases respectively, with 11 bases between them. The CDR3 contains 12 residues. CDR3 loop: CASSLDNGGYTF. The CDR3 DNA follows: TGTGCCAGCAGCTTAGATAACGGCGGTTACACCTTC.

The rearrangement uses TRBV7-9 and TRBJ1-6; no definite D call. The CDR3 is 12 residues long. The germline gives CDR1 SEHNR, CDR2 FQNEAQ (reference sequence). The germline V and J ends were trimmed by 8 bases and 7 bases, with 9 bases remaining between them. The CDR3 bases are TGTGCCAGCCGTGAGCGGAATTCACCCCTCCACTTT. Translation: CASRERNSPLHF.

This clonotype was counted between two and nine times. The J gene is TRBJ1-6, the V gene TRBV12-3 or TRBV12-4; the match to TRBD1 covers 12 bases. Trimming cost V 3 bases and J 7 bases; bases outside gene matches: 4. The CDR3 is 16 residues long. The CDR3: CASSLGTGGGNSPLHF. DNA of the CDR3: TGTGCCAGCAGTTTGGGGACAGGGGGCGGAAATTCACCCCTCCACTTT.

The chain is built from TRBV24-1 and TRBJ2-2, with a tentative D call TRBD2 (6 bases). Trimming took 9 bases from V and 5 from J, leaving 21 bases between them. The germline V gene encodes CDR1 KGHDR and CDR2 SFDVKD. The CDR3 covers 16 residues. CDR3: CATSSAGPGRTGELFF. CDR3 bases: TGTGCCACCTCCTCCGCTGGGCCAGGGAGGACCGGGGAGCTGTTTTTT.

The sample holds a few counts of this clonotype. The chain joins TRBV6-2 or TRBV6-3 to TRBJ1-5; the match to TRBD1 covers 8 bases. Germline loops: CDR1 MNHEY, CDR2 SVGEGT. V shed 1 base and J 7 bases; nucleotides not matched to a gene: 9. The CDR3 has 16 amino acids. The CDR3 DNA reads TGTGCCAGCAGTTACTATGGCAGGGGGCAGGAGCAGCCCCAGCATTTT. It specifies CASSYYGRGQEQPQHF.

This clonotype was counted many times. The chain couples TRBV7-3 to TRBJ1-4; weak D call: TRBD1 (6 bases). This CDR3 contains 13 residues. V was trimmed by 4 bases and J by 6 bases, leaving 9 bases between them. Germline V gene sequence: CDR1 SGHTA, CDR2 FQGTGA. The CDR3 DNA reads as TGTGCCAGCAGCTCAAACAGGGATGAAAAACTGTTTTTT. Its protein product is CASSSNRDEKLFF.

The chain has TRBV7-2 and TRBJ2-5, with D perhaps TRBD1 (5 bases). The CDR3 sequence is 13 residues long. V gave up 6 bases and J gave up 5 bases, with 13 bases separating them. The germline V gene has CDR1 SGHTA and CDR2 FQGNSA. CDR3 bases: TGTGCCAGCAGTCGCAGGGCGTTGGAGACCCAGTACTTC. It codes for CASSRRALETQYF.

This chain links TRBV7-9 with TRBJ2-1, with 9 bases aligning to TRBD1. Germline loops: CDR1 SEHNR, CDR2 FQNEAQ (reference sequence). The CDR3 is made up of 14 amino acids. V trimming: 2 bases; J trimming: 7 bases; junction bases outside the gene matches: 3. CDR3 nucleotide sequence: TGTGCCAGCAGCTTACACGGACAGGGGAATGAGCAGTTCTTC. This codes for CASSLHGQGNEQFF.

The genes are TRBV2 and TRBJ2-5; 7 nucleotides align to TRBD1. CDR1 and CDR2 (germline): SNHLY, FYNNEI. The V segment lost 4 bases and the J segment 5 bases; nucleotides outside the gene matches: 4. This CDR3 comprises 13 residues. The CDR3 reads CASSADRLETQYF. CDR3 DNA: TGTGCCAGCAGTGCGGACAGGCTCGAGACCCAGTACTTC.